The rows below give T cell receptor beta chains drawn from one sample of a study of identifying expanded T cells in peripheral blood. TCRdb's copy holds only in-frame clones and misses some; the assay was immunoSEQ multiplex PCR. This sample carries about 100,000 clones, about 87% of them seen once, and the ten largest clones take 5.5%. Sequenced input: blood. These receptors were obtained from a person aged 18 to 75 in good health. Both conserved end residues are part of each CDR3. Fields, in order: J gene, CDR3 length, D gene, clone size, V gene, CDR3 protein, CDR3 DNA. A D gene is named only where the DNA matches it firmly. Size is omitted from some rows. Given values are once, few, many or a class for expanded clones.

j_gene: TRBJ2-1
len: 17
d_gene: -
abundance: -
v_gene: TRBV4-3
CDR3aa: CASSQERWASSYNEQFF
CDR3nt: TGCGCCAGCAGCCAAGAGAGGTGGGCAAGCTCCTACAATGAGCAGTTCTTC

j_gene: TRBJ1-4
len: 14
d_gene: -
abundance: -
v_gene: TRBV30
CDR3aa: CAWSRRDINEKLFF
CDR3nt: TGTGCCTGGAGTCGCCGGGACATCAACGAAAAACTGTTTTTT

j_gene: TRBJ2-1
len: 15
d_gene: TRBD2
abundance: once
v_gene: TRBV5-4
CDR3aa: CASSSGLAGNDEQFF
CDR3nt: TGTGCCAGCAGCTCGGGACTAGCGGGAAACGATGAGCAGTTCTTC

j_gene: TRBJ1-1
len: 15
d_gene: -
abundance: few
v_gene: TRBV9
CDR3aa: CASSDELGKNTEAFF
CDR3nt: TGTGCCAGCAGCGACGAGTTAGGCAAGAACACTGAAGCTTTCTTT

j_gene: TRBJ2-7
len: 13
d_gene: TRBD1
abundance: -
v_gene: TRBV29-1
CDR3aa: CSVVRDRPYEQYF
CDR3nt: TGCAGCGTCGTAAGGGACAGGCCCTACGAGCAGTACTTC

j_gene: TRBJ1-1
len: 16
d_gene: TRBD1
abundance: -
v_gene: TRBV4-1
CDR3aa: CASSQDSDRGFTEAFF
CDR3nt: TGCGCCAGCAGCCAAGATAGTGACAGGGGTTTCACTGAAGCTTTCTTT

j_gene: TRBJ1-1
len: 13
d_gene: -
abundance: -
v_gene: TRBV29-1
CDR3aa: CSVQYESNTEAFF
CDR3nt: TGCAGCGTCCAATACGAATCGAACACTGAAGCTTTCTTT

j_gene: TRBJ1-2
len: 18
d_gene: TRBD1
abundance: -
v_gene: TRBV7-2
CDR3aa: CASSLGPGGTNQLYGYTF
CDR3nt: TGTGCCAGCAGCTTAGGCCCAGGGGGGACAAACCAACTTTATGGCTACACCTTC

j_gene: TRBJ1-1
len: 14
d_gene: -
abundance: -
v_gene: TRBV7-2
CDR3aa: CASSLVQGNTEAFF
CDR3nt: TGTGCCAGCAGCTTAGTACAGGGGAACACTGAAGCTTTCTTT

j_gene: TRBJ1-1
len: 15
d_gene: -
abundance: -
v_gene: TRBV7-9
CDR3aa: CASSFPRDGNTEAFF
CDR3nt: TGTGCCAGCAGCTTCCCTCGCGACGGGAACACTGAAGCTTTCTTT

j_gene: TRBJ1-3
len: 16
d_gene: TRBD1
abundance: -
v_gene: TRBV18
CDR3aa: CASSLTGGHSGNTIYF
CDR3nt: TGTGCCAGCTCACTAACAGGGGGCCACTCTGGAAACACCATATATTTT

j_gene: TRBJ2-6
len: 20
d_gene: -
abundance: -
v_gene: TRBV7-8
CDR3aa: CASSTRGGATHLSGANVLTF
CDR3nt: TGTGCCAGCTCCACTAGGGGGGGGGCAACCCATCTCTCTGGGGCCAACGTCCTGACTTTC

j_gene: TRBJ1-4
len: 14
d_gene: -
abundance: -
v_gene: TRBV19
CDR3aa: CASRVAGAIGKLFF
CDR3nt: TGTGCCAGTAGGGTAGCGGGGGCTATCGGAAAACTGTTTTTT

j_gene: TRBJ2-1
len: 14
d_gene: TRBD2
abundance: -
v_gene: TRBV5-1
CDR3aa: CASSPGGRSNEQFF
CDR3nt: TGCGCCAGCAGCCCCGGCGGGAGGAGCAATGAGCAGTTCTTC

j_gene: TRBJ2-1
len: 12
d_gene: -
abundance: -
v_gene: TRBV5-1
CDR3aa: CASSLYNNEQFF
CDR3nt: TGCGCCAGCAGCTTGTATAACAATGAGCAGTTCTTC

j_gene: TRBJ2-5
len: 13
d_gene: TRBD1
abundance: -
v_gene: TRBV2
CDR3aa: CASRRQGWETQYF
CDR3nt: TGTGCCAGCAGGCGACAGGGTTGGGAGACCCAGTACTTC

j_gene: TRBJ2-1
len: 15
d_gene: -
abundance: -
v_gene: TRBV5-1
CDR3aa: CASSLGGQKFNEQFF
CDR3nt: TGCGCCAGCAGCTTGGGTGGACAGAAGTTCAATGAGCAGTTCTTC

j_gene: TRBJ2-3
len: 13
d_gene: -
abundance: -
v_gene: TRBV18
CDR3aa: CASSTLRGGTQYF
CDR3nt: TGTGCCAGCTCCACCCTCAGGGGTGGTACGCAGTATTTT

j_gene: TRBJ1-1
len: 14
d_gene: -
abundance: once
v_gene: TRBV5-4
CDR3aa: CASSESWVITEAFF
CDR3nt: TGTGCCAGCAGCGAGTCCTGGGTGATCACTGAAGCTTTCTTT

j_gene: TRBJ2-1
len: 14
d_gene: -
abundance: once
v_gene: TRBV12-5
CDR3aa: CASGLGVGLPPLFF
CDR3nt: TGTGCTAGTGGTTTGGGGGTTGGACTCCCCCCTTTGTTCTTC

j_gene: TRBJ1-1
len: 14
d_gene: -
abundance: -
v_gene: TRBV10-2
CDR3aa: CASRGGAGPAEAFF
CDR3nt: TGCGCCAGCAGGGGGGGTGCAGGGCCCGCGGAAGCTTTCTTT

j_gene: TRBJ2-7
len: 13
d_gene: TRBD2
abundance: -
v_gene: TRBV27
CDR3aa: CASNSAGAYEQYF
CDR3nt: TGTGCCAGCAACTCGGCGGGGGCCTACGAGCAGTACTTC

j_gene: TRBJ1-2
len: 15
d_gene: -
abundance: -
v_gene: TRBV7-9
CDR3aa: CASSLLLDRLYGYTF
CDR3nt: TGTGCCAGCAGCTTATTACTCGACAGACTCTATGGCTACACCTTC

j_gene: TRBJ1-3
len: 16
d_gene: -
abundance: -
v_gene: TRBV14
CDR3aa: CASSQDIGGSGNTIYF
CDR3nt: TGTGCCAGCAGCCAAGATATTGGGGGATCTGGAAACACCATATATTTT

j_gene: TRBJ2-5
len: 16
d_gene: -
abundance: -
v_gene: TRBV11-2
CDR3aa: CASSLRPRQLQETQYF
CDR3nt: TGTGCCAGCAGCCTACGCCCGAGACAGCTACAAGAGACCCAGTACTTC

j_gene: TRBJ2-2
len: 15
d_gene: -
abundance: -
v_gene: TRBV28
CDR3aa: CASRTAAANTGELFF
CDR3nt: TGTGCCAGCAGAACAGCAGCAGCGAACACCGGGGAGCTGTTTTTT

j_gene: TRBJ2-5
len: 15
d_gene: TRBD1
abundance: -
v_gene: TRBV10-3
CDR3aa: CAIQGTGSELETQYF
CDR3nt: TGTGCCATTCAAGGGACAGGGTCTGAGTTAGAGACCCAGTACTTC

j_gene: TRBJ1-3
len: 15
d_gene: TRBD1
abundance: -
v_gene: TRBV14
CDR3aa: CASSRTGKTGNTIYF
CDR3nt: TGTGCCAGCAGCCGGACAGGGAAGACTGGAAACACCATATATTTT

j_gene: TRBJ2-5
len: 15
d_gene: TRBD1
abundance: -
v_gene: TRBV10-2
CDR3aa: CASSGGDRGKETQYF
CDR3nt: TGCGCCAGCAGCGGAGGGGACAGGGGGAAAGAGACCCAGTACTTC

j_gene: TRBJ2-1
len: 14
d_gene: -
abundance: -
v_gene: TRBV6-4
CDR3aa: CATKSDPSYNEQFF
CDR3nt: TGTGCCACTAAGTCCGACCCCTCCTACAATGAGCAGTTCTTC

j_gene: TRBJ1-1
len: 13
d_gene: TRBD1
abundance: -
v_gene: TRBV29-1
CDR3aa: CSARQGTDTEAFF
CDR3nt: TGCAGCGCCCGACAGGGGACGGACACTGAAGCTTTCTTT